This TCR beta chain was sequenced in a study of tumor-infiltrating lymphocytes in oesophageal squamous cell carcinoma. The V and J ends lost 0 bases and 7 bases respectively, with 11 bases between them. The CDR3 is 14 residues long. CDR1 KGHDR and CDR2 SFDVKD come from the germline V gene. TCRdb passed the PCR reads through MiXCR, listing each CDR3 protein once. The sample contains several thousand distinct CDR3 sequences, 15% to 18% of which appear only once. This clonotype was counted many times. The clonotype was recovered from a male donor with esophageal squamous cell carcinoma. Sequencing was done on a sample of blood. The chain is built from TRBV24-1 and TRBJ1-2, with D perhaps matching TRBD1 (6 bases). CDR3 sequence: CATSDLQRGAGYTF. CDR3 coding DNA: TGTGCCACCAGTGATTTGCAAAGGGGGGCTGGCTACACCTTC.